What follows are 23 T cell receptor beta chains derived from one specimen sequenced in a study of shared clonotypes between healthy human individuals (TCRdb year 2020). Library generation was performed with the immunoSEQ multiplex PCR assay. This is the immuneACCESS table as TCRdb keeps it, with only in-frame sequences that have V and J called. A part of the clones is gone; compared with another copy, unresolved V genes explain less than half, and the rest is unexplained. Present in this sample are 2 million to 2.5 million clones, around 92% of which were seen just once. The ten largest clones capture 0.37% of the sample. The sequenced material came from naive CD4+ T cells from PBMCs. The sample's cell subset or site label, decoded: CD45RA+ positively selected. The receptor source for this set is a young man in good health. Some clones in this sample may be carry-over from other donors' samples.

The V and J genes are TRBV28 and TRBJ2-6; possible D gene TRBD1, 6 bases. The germline V gene encodes CDR1 MDHEN and CDR2 SYDVKM. With 5 bases removed from V and 2 bases from J, the gap between germline ends came to 13 bases. The CDR3 length is 16 residues. The CDR3 sequence: CASSVYRAAGANVLTF. The CDR3 DNA sequence: TGTGCCAGCAGTGTCTACAGGGCGGCTGGGGCCAACGTCCTGACTTTC. Variable domain in full (rest from reference TRBV28 and TRBJ2-6): DVKVTQSSRYLVKRTGEKVFLECVQDMDHENMFWYRQDPGLGLRLIYFSYDVKMKEKGDIPEGYSVSREKKERFSLILESASTNQTSMYLCASSVYRAAGANVLTFGAGSRLTVL.

This clone was recorded only once. The genes are TRBV7-7 and TRBJ1-3, with D perhaps matching TRBD1 (6 bases). This CDR3 spans 13 amino acids. The V gene's germline CDR1 is SSHAT and CDR2 FNYEAQ (reference sequence). Trimming cost V 6 bases and J 4 bases, with 10 bases left between them. CDR3 nucleotides: TGTGCCAGCAGTCAGGGGACGGGAAACACCATATATTTT. Translating it yields CASSQGTGNTIYF.

The V and J genes are TRBV30 and TRBJ1-1; D uncertain. In germline, CDR1 is GTSNPN, CDR2 SVGIG (reference sequence). V lost 5 bases and J lost 4, with 14 bases in between. This CDR3 has 13 amino acids. CDR3: CAWEDQVSTEAFF. The CDR3 DNA follows: TGTGCCTGGGAGGATCAGGTATCCACTGAAGCTTTCTTT.

The V call is TRBV30, the J call TRBJ2-6, with 7 bases fitting TRBD2. The CDR3 loop spans 15 amino acids. Germline assignment: CDR1 GTSNPN and CDR2 SVGIG (reference sequence). V shed 3 bases, J shed 4 bases, and the junction held 6 bases outside the gene matches. DNA of the CDR3: TGTGCCTGGAGCCGGCGGGGGTCCGGGGCCAACGTCCTGACTTTC. Its protein product is CAWSRRGSGANVLTF.

The chain carries TRBV28 and TRBJ1-5; 9 positions match TRBD1. After removal of 6 bases from V and 4 bases from J, the junction contained 10 bases not matched to a gene. Per the germline V gene, CDR1 is MDHEN and CDR2 is SYDVKM. The CDR3 is 16 residues long. The CDR3 is CASSLLGQGINQPQHF. In nucleotides, the CDR3 is TGTGCCAGCAGCCTTCTAGGACAGGGGATTAATCAGCCCCAGCATTTT.

This clone is a singleton in its sample. This chain uses TRBV28 with TRBJ1-5, with 11 bases that match TRBD1. Germline V gives CDR1 MDHEN, CDR2 SYDVKM. With V trimmed by 5 bases and J by 0 bases, 12 bases remained unmatched. The CDR3 is made up of 19 amino acids. Here the CDR3 DNA reads TGTGCCAGCAGTCCATCCCCGTGGGACAGGGGGGGTAGCAATCAGCCCCAGCATTTT. Translated: CASSPSPWDRGGSNQPQHF.

The rearrangement joins TRBV4-3 to TRBJ2-5, with 7 bases matching TRBD1. The V gene end was trimmed by 5 bases and the J gene end by 1 base; junction bases not matched to a gene: 7. The CDR3 is made up of 15 amino acids. CDR1 is LGHNA, CDR2 YSLEER, per germline. The CDR3 here is CASSDSWDSQETQYF. For the CDR3, the DNA is TGCGCCAGCAGCGACAGCTGGGACAGCCAAGAGACCCAGTACTTC.

This clone showed up just a few times. The rearrangement links TRBV19 to TRBJ2-7; 7 bases map to TRBD2. The J segment lost 2 bases and the V segment lost 3 bases, leaving 7 bases of the junction unmatched. The CDR3 is 15 residues long. The V gene's germline CDR1 is LNHDA and CDR2 SQIVND (reference sequence). Here the CDR3 DNA reads TGTGCCAGTAGTATTTCGGGACTATCTCCCTACGAGCAGTACTTC. Encoded protein: CASSISGLSPYEQYF.

In the case of this clone: The same CDR3 arises from other DNA sequences in this sample as well. The V gene is TRBV2, the J gene TRBJ2-5; no firm D call. Per the germline V gene, CDR1 is SNHLY and CDR2 is FYNNEI. Trimming left V 7 bases short and J 3 bases short, with 6 bases between. The CDR3 has 11 residues. The CDR3 is CASKAEETQYF. The CDR3 nucleotides read TGTGCCAGCAAGGCAGAAGAGACCCAGTACTTC.

The V and J genes are TRBV19 and TRBJ2-6, with no clear D. There are 13 residues in the CDR3. Germline CDR1 LNHDA, CDR2 SQIVND (reference sequence). The germline V and J ends were trimmed by 3 bases and 4 bases, with 4 bases remaining between them. The CDR3 sequence is CASSMGGANVLTF. The CDR3, as DNA: TGTGCCAGTAGTATGGGAGGGGCCAACGTCCTGACTTTC.

This chain's CDR3 is CASSERTSGSTHEQYF. CDR3 coding DNA: TGCGCCAGCAGTGAGCGGACTAGCGGGAGTACTCACGAGCAGTACTTC. The chain carries TRBV10-1 and TRBJ2-7, with TRBD2 matching 13 bases. This CDR3 spans 16 amino acids. CDR1 and CDR2 (germline): WNHNN, SYGVQD (reference sequence). The junction had 6 bases not matched to a gene; V was cut back by 2 bases and J by 5 bases.

Details on this clone: Other nucleotide sequences from this sample produce the same CDR3. J is TRBJ1-5 and V is TRBV5-1; TRBD1 aligns across 7 bases. The trim removed 1 base at V and 7 bases at J, leaving 5 bases unmatched. This CDR3 is 14 amino acids long. The germline CDR1 and CDR2 sequences are SGHRS and YFSETQ. CDR3 bases: TGCGCCAGCAGCTTGACAGGGGTCGGGCAGCCCCAGCATTTT. As protein: CASSLTGVGQPQHF.

The V and J genes are TRBV5-1 and TRBJ2-3; possibly TRBD1 for D (7 bases). Deletions cut 3 bases from V and 3 bases from J, with 20 bases between. CDR3 length: 17 amino acids. CDR1 is SGHRS, CDR2 YFSETQ, per germline. CDR3 in DNA: TGCGCCAGCAGCTCCAACCCCCAGACAGGGACTACAGATACGCAGTATTTT. Translating gives CASSSNPQTGTTDTQYF.

CDR3 sequence (DNA): TGTGCCAGCAGTTTCGATCTTAGGGACCCATCCTACGAGCAGTACTTC. This encodes CASSFDLRDPSYEQYF. The chain joins TRBV28 to TRBJ2-7, with D perhaps TRBD1 or TRBD2 (5 bases each). The CDR3 has 16 amino acids. Per the germline V gene, CDR1 is MDHEN and CDR2 is SYDVKM. Trimming took off 3 bases at V and 1 base at J, with 16 bases between the two ends.

The rearrangement uses TRBV30 and TRBJ2-1; 14 bases line up with TRBD2. The CDR3 length is 15 residues. Losses at the gene ends were 3 bases for V and 8 bases for J; bases not matched to a gene: 6. CDR1 and CDR2 (germline): GTSNPN, SVGIG (reference sequence). In DNA form, the CDR3 reads TGTGCCTGGAGCAAGGGGACTAGCGGGAGCCATGAGCAGTTCTTC. Amino acids: CAWSKGTSGSHEQFF.

The V gene is TRBV9, the J gene TRBJ2-3, with D possibly matching TRBD2 (6 bases). This CDR3 is built from 17 residues. CDR1 is SGDLS and CDR2 is YYNGEE in the germline V gene. V lost 3 bases and J 3 bases, leaving 20 bases between the germline ends. The CDR3 DNA sequence: TGTGCCAGCAGCGCCGGATGGGCGGGGACTTGGACAGATACGCAGTATTTT. This sequence encodes CASSAGWAGTWTDTQYF. Full variable domain (outside the CDR3, taken from reference TRBV9 and TRBJ2-3): DSGVTQTPKHLITATGQRVTLRCSPRSGDLSVYWYQQSLDQGLQFLIQYYNGEERAKGNILERFSAQQFPDLHSELNLSSLELGDSALYFCASSAGWAGTWTDTQYFGPGTRLTVL.

V is TRBV7-2 and J is TRBJ2-7; D is ambiguous. The CDR3 length is 14 residues. CDR1 and CDR2 (germline): SGHTA, FQGNSA. Trimming took 2 bases from V and 13 from J, leaving 21 bases between them. The CDR3 here is CASSLFLLGTYPYF. The CDR3 region has the DNA TGTGCCAGCAGCTTATTCTTATTGGGTACATACCCCTACTTC.

The chain carries TRBV5-4 and TRBJ2-7, with 7 bases that match TRBD2. The CDR3 length is 13 residues. The V segment lost 3 bases and the J segment 4 bases; nucleotides outside the gene matches: 4. CDR1 and CDR2 from the germline V gene are SGHNT and YYREEE (reference sequence). The CDR3 sequence: CASSSPGGYEQYF. The CDR3, as DNA: TGTGCCAGCAGCTCGCCCGGGGGGTACGAGCAGTACTTC.

CDR3 sequence: CASTVSGTLYNEQFF. The CDR3 DNA is TGTGCCAGTACCGTTAGCGGGACCCTCTACAATGAGCAGTTCTTC. The J gene is TRBJ2-1, the V gene TRBV19; TRBD2 agrees at 8 bases. V gave up 7 bases and J gave up 3 bases; unmatched junction bases: 8. CDR1 is LNHDA, CDR2 SQIVND, per germline (reference sequence). The CDR3 is 15 amino acids. Filled out from reference TRBV19 and TRBJ2-1, the complete variable domain reads DGGITQSPKYLFRKEGQNVTLSCEQNLNHDAMYWYRQDPGQGLRLIYYSQIVNDFQKGDIAEGYSVSREKKESFPLTVTSAQKNPTAFYLCASTVSGTLYNEQFFGPGTRLTVL.

The genes are TRBV2 and TRBJ2-3; 8 nucleotides agree with TRBD2. J was trimmed by 5 bases and V by 6 bases; bases with no gene match: 10. Germline values: CDR1 SNHLY, CDR2 FYNNEI. The CDR3 spans 15 residues. As DNA, the CDR3 is TGTGCCAGCAGACGATTAAGCGGGAGAGAAGATACGCAGTATTTT. Residues: CASRRLSGREDTQYF.

This clone was found a few times. The chain uses TRBV6-6 and TRBJ1-1; D gene unclear. With 3 bases removed from V and 6 bases from J, the gap between germline ends came to 8 bases. Germline assignment: CDR1 MNHNY and CDR2 SVGAGI (reference sequence). The CDR3 extends over 12 amino acids. The CDR3 is CASSYGRAEAFF. The CDR3, as DNA: TGTGCCAGCAGTTATGGGCGCGCTGAAGCTTTCTTT.

This clone was recorded once. V usage is TRBV28 and J usage is TRBJ2-7; D possibly corresponds to TRBD2 (5 bases). V was pared by 8 bases and J by 0 bases, with 17 bases between. Germline V gives CDR1 MDHEN, CDR2 SYDVKM. The CDR3 covers 15 residues. This CDR3 is CASLGSRGDSYEQYF. Here the CDR3 DNA reads TGTGCCAGCCTTGGGTCCCGGGGTGACTCCTACGAGCAGTACTTC.

The V and J genes are TRBV5-1 and TRBJ2-3; possibly TRBD2 for D (5 bases). The CDR3 is 14 amino acids. Trimming took off 0 bases at V and 5 bases at J, with 10 bases between the two ends. The germline CDR1 and CDR2 sequences are SGHRS and YFSETQ. This chain's CDR3 is CASSLVWELDTQYF. The CDR3 nucleotides are TGCGCCAGCAGCTTGGTGTGGGAGTTAGATACGCAGTATTTT.